These 15 T cell receptor beta chains were sequenced from one sample in a study of blood T cell repertoires in COVID-19. Libraries were prepared by immunoSEQ multiplex PCR; TCRdb keeps only in-frame clonotypes and omits some of them. This sample has over 200,000 clones, with around 82% found just once. The sample was peripheral blood. The origin of the receptors is a man aged 40-55 years with active or convalescent COVID-19.

V and J are TRBV7-2 and TRBJ2-3; TRBD1 aligns across 8 bases. CDR1 SGHTA and CDR2 FQGNSA come from the germline V gene. This CDR3 is built from 14 residues. V dropped 5 bases and J dropped 1; count of bases not matched to a gene: 2. The CDR3 spells CASSPGQGTDTQYF. CDR3 sequence (DNA): TGTGCCAGCAGCCCGGGACAGGGCACAGATACGCAGTATTTT.

DNA of the CDR3: TGTGCCAGCAACGCAGGGGAGACTCAGCCCCAGCATTTT. Protein sequence: CASNAGETQPQHF. The chain links TRBV6-6 to TRBJ1-5, with TRBD1 as a possible D gene (6 bases). Germline CDR1 reads MNHNY; CDR2 reads SVGAGI (reference sequence). This CDR3 is 13 amino acids long. V lost 7 bases and J lost 6, with 13 bases in between.

J is TRBJ1-2 and V is TRBV5-8; 7 bases map to TRBD1. Unmatched junction bases numbered 19, after V lost 3 bases and J lost 8 bases. The CDR3 runs to 17 residues. CDR1 SGHTS and CDR2 YDEGEE come from the germline V gene. The CDR3 loop reads CASSSRRQGGLREGYTF. In DNA, the CDR3 is TGTGCCAGCAGCTCAAGACGACAGGGCGGCCTTCGAGAAGGCTACACCTTC.

V and J are TRBV19 and TRBJ2-5, with TRBD2 identical over 7 bases. CDR3 length equals 14 residues. Germline CDR1 LNHDA, CDR2 SQIVND (reference sequence). V shed 5 bases, J shed 3 bases, and the junction held 6 bases outside the gene matches. The CDR3: CASSSGLIKETQYF. The CDR3, as DNA: TGTGCCAGTAGTTCGGGACTAATCAAAGAGACCCAGTACTTC.

The chain is built from TRBV24-1 and TRBJ2-7, with TRBD2 as a possible D gene (5 bases). This CDR3 comprises 13 residues. Per the germline V gene, CDR1 is KGHDR and CDR2 is SFDVKD. Trimming removed 5 bases from V and 5 bases from J, with 12 bases in between. The CDR3 is CATSARGGDEQYF. The CDR3 nucleotides are TGTGCCACCAGTGCACGGGGTGGGGACGAGCAGTACTTC.

The chain employs TRBV7-2 and TRBJ1-5; D possibly corresponds to TRBD1 (6 bases). CDR3 length: 16 residues. Looked up from germline, CDR1 is SGHTA and CDR2 is FQGNSA. The V gene lost 2 bases and the J gene lost 2 bases, with 13 bases spanning the gap. This CDR3 reads CASSLSMGARNQPQHF. CDR3 in DNA: TGTGCCAGCAGCTTAAGTATGGGGGCTCGCAATCAGCCCCAGCATTTT.

The DNA for the CDR3 is TGTGCCAGCAGCTCTAGGACAGGGTCTGGGGAAAAACTGTTTTTT. As protein: CASSSRTGSGEKLFF. The V gene is TRBV7-6, the J gene TRBJ1-4; 8 nucleotides align to TRBD1. Looked up from germline, CDR1 is SGHVS and CDR2 is FNYEAQ. This CDR3 has 15 amino acids. V was clipped by 4 bases and J by 8 bases; unmatched bases: 9.

The chain couples TRBV28 to TRBJ1-5; possible D gene TRBD1, 5 bases. Germline loops: CDR1 MDHEN, CDR2 SYDVKM. Trimming removed 5 bases from V and 6 bases from J, with 26 bases in between. This CDR3 comprises 18 residues. DNA of the CDR3: TGTGCCAGCAGTACCGCGGAGAGACTTGGGGCATTCGGTCAGCCCCAGCATTTT. Amino acids: CASSTAERLGAFGQPQHF.

This CDR3 is CASRAQGARGETQYF. The CDR3 DNA sequence: TGTGCCAGCAGGGCCCAGGGGGCGCGCGGAGAGACCCAGTACTTC. The rearrangement uses TRBV27 and TRBJ2-5; 8 bases fit TRBD1. The V segment lost 6 bases and the J segment 4 bases; nucleotides outside the gene matches: 10. Germline CDR1 is MNHEY and CDR2 is SMNVEV (reference sequence). The CDR3 has 15 amino acids.

The V and J genes are TRBV6-5 and TRBJ2-7, with D possibly TRBD1 on 5 matching bases. V was cut by 2 bases and J by 2 bases, with 13 bases left in between. This CDR3 is built from 15 residues. The V gene's germline CDR1 is MNHEY and CDR2 SVGAGI. The CDR3 loop reads CASSYVTGPTYEQYF. Here the CDR3 DNA reads TGTGCCAGCAGTTACGTAACAGGCCCCACCTACGAGCAGTACTTC.

CDR3 amino acids: CASSLADAGNQETQYF. The CDR3 region has the DNA TGTGCCAGCAGCTTAGCGGATGCGGGGAACCAAGAGACCCAGTACTTC. The chain combines TRBV7-8 with TRBJ2-5; D might be TRBD2 (6 bases). V was clipped by 0 bases and J by 0 bases, with 11 bases between them. The CDR3 totals 16 residues. Germline V gene data show CDR1 as SGHVS and CDR2 as FQNEAQ.

The gene calls are TRBV10-1 and TRBJ2-1; possible D gene TRBD1, 6 bases. There are 16 residues in the CDR3. Germline CDR1 is WNHNN and CDR2 is SYGVQD (reference sequence). V lost 2 bases to trimming and J lost 8 bases, with 19 bases between them. Written as DNA, the CDR3 is TGCGCCAGCAGTGAGGAGAGGGGGAGTTCGCGAGATGAGCAGTTCTTC. Translating it yields CASSEERGSSRDEQFF.

The gene calls are TRBV3-1 (or the pseudogene TRBV3-2) and TRBJ1-2; perhaps TRBD1 as D (5 bases). Germline V gene sequence: CDR1 LGHDT, CDR2 YNNKEL (reference sequence). Deletions cut 4 bases from V and 8 bases from J, with 11 bases between. The CDR3 has 12 amino acids. The chain's CDR3 is CASSRGAEGYTF. The CDR3 nucleotides read TGTGCCAGCAGCCGTGGGGCGGAAGGCTACACCTTC.

This chain links TRBV5-4 with TRBJ1-1; 7 bases are shared with TRBD1. J lost 0 bases, V lost 3 bases, and 5 bases had no gene match. This CDR3 spans 15 amino acids. Germline lookup yields CDR1 SGHNT and CDR2 YYREEE (reference sequence). In nucleotides, the CDR3 is TGTGCCAGCAGCTGGACAGGCGACATGAACACTGAAGCTTTCTTT. This encodes CASSWTGDMNTEAFF.

The chain has TRBV5-1 and TRBJ2-1, with 13 bases lining up with TRBD2. This CDR3 has 17 residues. V shed 3 bases and J 4 bases; nucleotides not matched to a gene: 7. The germline gives CDR1 SGHRS, CDR2 YFSETQ. The CDR3 sequence: CASSSPGTSGKYNEQFF. CDR3 in DNA: TGCGCCAGCAGCTCTCCCGGGACTAGCGGGAAATACAATGAGCAGTTCTTC.